These 14 T cell receptor beta chains originate from one sample sequenced in a study of shared clonotypes between healthy human individuals. Naive CD8 populations comprised CD45RO-negative cells positively selected for CCR7, excluding terminally differentiated effector memory CD45RA+ cells. The repertoire was sequenced with immunoSEQ multiplex PCR; TCRdb's copy has only in-frame clones and lacks some. This table holds roughly 600,000 clones, more than 95% found once. The sequencing sample was made of naive CD8+ T cells sorted from blood. These receptors were obtained from a man aged 25-45 years in good health.

The rearrangement uses TRBV6-1 and TRBJ1-1, with TRBD1 matching 10 bases. CDR1 is MNHNS and CDR2 is SASEGT in the germline V gene. Trimming cost V 1 base and J 12 bases; bases outside gene matches: 11. The CDR3 consists of 15 residues. CDR3 in DNA: TGTGCCAGCAGTGAAGTTTTCAGTTTGGGACAGGGGTCTTTCTTT. This gives the protein CASSEVFSLGQGSFF.

The rearrangement uses TRBV19 and TRBJ2-1; unclear D gene. Germline-derived CDR1 and CDR2 are LNHDA and SQIVND (reference sequence). Trimming left V 3 bases short and J 0 bases short, with 9 bases between. The CDR3 consists of 15 residues. The CDR3 here is CASSISRSSYNEQFF. In DNA form, the CDR3 reads TGTGCCAGTAGTATCAGCCGTAGCTCCTACAATGAGCAGTTCTTC. Full variable domain (remainder filled in from reference TRBV19 and TRBJ2-1): DGGITQSPKYLFRKEGQNVTLSCEQNLNHDAMYWYRQDPGQGLRLIYYSQIVNDFQKGDIAEGYSVSREKKESFPLTVTSAQKNPTAFYLCASSISRSSYNEQFFGPGTRLTVL.

This clone was recorded a few times. CDR3 DNA: TGTGCCACTGGGGGATATAGCAATCAGCCCCAGCATTTT. This codes for CATGGYSNQPQHF. This chain uses TRBV27 with TRBJ1-5; TRBD1 is a possible D gene (5 bases). The CDR3 covers 13 residues. Germline values: CDR1 MNHEY, CDR2 SMNVEV (reference sequence). The V end lost 10 bases, the J end lost 0 bases, and 10 bases lay between the germline ends.

This clone was counted a single time. This chain connects TRBV5-4 to TRBJ2-7; tentatively, D is TRBD1 (5 bases). The CDR3 has 12 residues. Between the trimmed V and J ends, which lost 5 bases and 6 bases, there was a span of 12 bases. Looked up from germline, CDR1 is SGHNT and CDR2 is YYREEE (reference sequence). In DNA, the CDR3 is TGTGCCAGCAGAGTGTGGGGCTCCGAGCAGTACTTC. This translates into CASRVWGSEQYF. Full variable domain (rest looked up from reference TRBV5-4 and TRBJ2-7): ETGVTQSPTHLIKTRGQQVTLRCSSQSGHNTVSWYQQALGQGPQFIFQYYREEENGRGNFPPRFSGLQFPNYSSELNVNALELDDSALYLCASRVWGSEQYFGPGTRLTVT.

This rearrangement joins TRBV9 to TRBJ2-1, with a weak D call TRBD2 (6 bases). The CDR3 extends over 11 amino acids. CDR1 and CDR2 from the germline V gene are SGDLS and YYNGEE. Between the trimmed V and J ends, which lost 3 bases and 8 bases, there was a span of 6 bases. The CDR3 region is CASSGGDEQFF. The DNA for the CDR3 is TGTGCCAGCAGCGGCGGGGATGAGCAGTTCTTC. The variable domain in full, with the rest retrieved from reference TRBV9 and TRBJ2-1, is DSGVTQTPKHLITATGQRVTLRCSPRSGDLSVYWYQQSLDQGLQFLIQYYNGEERAKGNILERFSAQQFPDLHSELNLSSLELGDSALYFCASSGGDEQFFGPGTRLTVL.

This clone is a singleton in its sample. J is TRBJ2-1 and V is TRBV10-2; the match to TRBD1 covers 7 bases. The germline V gene has CDR1 WSHSY and CDR2 SAAADI. The CDR3 loop spans 14 amino acids. With 3 bases clipped from V and 5 bases from J, the junction kept 4 bases outside the gene matches. The CDR3 here is CASSEWQGDNEQFF. The CDR3 DNA reads TGCGCCAGCAGTGAATGGCAGGGGGACAATGAGCAGTTCTTC.

The CDR3 loop is CASSGVTRAGGLYEQFF. The CDR3 DNA reads TGTGCCAGCAGCGGAGTTACCCGAGCGGGCGGGTTATATGAGCAGTTCTTC. The V call is TRBV7-9, the J call TRBJ2-1, with D perhaps TRBD2 (6 bases). CDR1 and CDR2 from the germline V gene are SEHNR and FQNEAQ (reference sequence). CDR3 length: 17 amino acids. With 5 bases removed from V and 8 bases from J, the gap between germline ends came to 25 bases. Full variable domain (outside the CDR3, taken from reference TRBV7-9 and TRBJ2-1): DTGVSQNPRHKITKRGQNVTFRCDPISEHNRLYWYRQTLGQGPEFLTYFQNEAQLEKSRLLSDRFSAERPKGSFSTLEIQRTEQGDSAMYLCASSGVTRAGGLYEQFFGPGTRLTVL.

The rearrangement uses TRBV7-9 and TRBJ2-3; maybe TRBD2 (5 bases). CDR3 length: 17 amino acids. Germline lookup yields CDR1 SEHNR and CDR2 FQNEAQ (reference sequence). The germline V and J ends were trimmed by 1 base and 2 bases, with 16 bases remaining between them. DNA for the CDR3: TGTGCCAGCAGCTTAGACTCCGGAGCGGACTTCACAGATACGCAGTATTTT. Translated: CASSLDSGADFTDTQYF. Full variable domain (missing parts from reference TRBV7-9 and TRBJ2-3): DTGVSQNPRHKITKRGQNVTFRCDPISEHNRLYWYRQTLGQGPEFLTYFQNEAQLEKSRLLSDRFSAERPKGSFSTLEIQRTEQGDSAMYLCASSLDSGADFTDTQYFGPGTRLTVL.

The chain uses TRBV14 and TRBJ1-1; D gene unclear. Germline lookup yields CDR1 SGHDN and CDR2 FVKESK. The CDR3 has 17 amino acids. Trimming pared 2 bases from V and 0 bases from J, leaving 16 bases between. The CDR3 nucleotides read TGTGCCAGCAGCCAAAAGATCTATGCGGTCATGAACACTGAAGCTTTCTTT. Translating gives CASSQKIYAVMNTEAFF.

The gene calls are TRBV19 and TRBJ2-3, with D perhaps matching TRBD2 (5 bases). The CDR3 is 15 residues long. Germline V CDR1 and CDR2: LNHDA, SQIVND (reference sequence). Trimming removed 5 bases at V and 0 bases at J, with 12 bases between. The CDR3 DNA reads TGTGCCAGTAGTTTCGGGGTTACTAGCACAGATACGCAGTATTTT. Residues: CASSFGVTSTDTQYF.

The chain is built from TRBV21-1 and TRBJ2-7; TRBD2, as called in the table, went unchecked against the DNA. TRBV21-1 counts as a pseudogene. This CDR3 is 16 amino acids long. CDR3 sequence: CASSKVWGTSGHEQYF. As DNA, the CDR3 is TGTGCCAGCAGCAAAGTGTGGGGGACTAGCGGACACGAGCAGTACTTC.

This rearrangement joins TRBV29-1 to TRBJ2-1; a possible D gene is TRBD2 (6 bases). Germline CDR1 and CDR2: SQVTM and ANQGSEA. Trimming left V 6 bases short and J 5 bases short, with 20 bases between. CDR3 size: 15 residues. This CDR3 reads CSVEKQRVLDNEQFF. The CDR3 DNA reads as TGCAGCGTGGAGAAACAGCGGGTCTTGGACAATGAGCAGTTCTTC.

This chain uses TRBV5-8 with TRBJ2-7; D may be TRBD1 (6 bases). Per the germline V gene, CDR1 is SGHTS and CDR2 is YDEGEE. The CDR3 runs 13 residues. The V and J ends lost 2 bases and 2 bases respectively, with 8 bases between them. CDR3 in amino acids: CASSFGQTYEQYF. CDR3 nucleotide sequence: TGTGCCAGCAGCTTTGGACAGACCTACGAGCAGTACTTC.

This chain joins TRBV7-9 and TRBJ2-2; 9 bases map to TRBD1. Per germline, CDR1 SEHNR and CDR2 FQNEAQ (reference sequence). The CDR3 loop spans 19 amino acids. The V gene end was trimmed by 5 bases and the J gene end by 7 bases; junction bases not matched to a gene: 20. For the CDR3, the DNA is TGTGCCAGCAGCGGACGGACAGGGGATACCTTCACGGGAGGCGGGGAGCTGTTTTTT. Translating gives CASSGRTGDTFTGGGELFF.